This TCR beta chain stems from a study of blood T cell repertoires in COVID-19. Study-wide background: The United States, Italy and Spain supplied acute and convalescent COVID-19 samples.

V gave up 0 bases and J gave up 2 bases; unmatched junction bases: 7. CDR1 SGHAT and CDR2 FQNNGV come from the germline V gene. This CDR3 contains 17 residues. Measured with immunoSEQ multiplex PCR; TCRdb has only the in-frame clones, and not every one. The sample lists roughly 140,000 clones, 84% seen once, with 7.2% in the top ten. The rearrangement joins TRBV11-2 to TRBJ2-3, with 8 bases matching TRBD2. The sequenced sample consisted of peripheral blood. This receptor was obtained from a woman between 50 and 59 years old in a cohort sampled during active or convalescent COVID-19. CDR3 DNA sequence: TGTGCCAGCAGCTTAGACTCCCAGCGGGAGATCACAGATACGCAGTATTTT. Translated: CASSLDSQREITDTQYF.